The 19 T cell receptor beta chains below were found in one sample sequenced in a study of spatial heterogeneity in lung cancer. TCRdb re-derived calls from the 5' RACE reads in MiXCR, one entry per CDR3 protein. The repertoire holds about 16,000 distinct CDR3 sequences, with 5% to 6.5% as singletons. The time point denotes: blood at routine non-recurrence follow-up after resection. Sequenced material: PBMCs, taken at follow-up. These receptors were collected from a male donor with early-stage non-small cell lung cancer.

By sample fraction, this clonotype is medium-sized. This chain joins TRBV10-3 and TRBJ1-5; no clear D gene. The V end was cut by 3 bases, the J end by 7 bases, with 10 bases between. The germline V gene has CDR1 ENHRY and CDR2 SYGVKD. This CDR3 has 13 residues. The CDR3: CAISDSLGQPQHF. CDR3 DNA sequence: TGTGCCATCAGTGACTCTTTGGGGCAGCCCCAGCATTTT.

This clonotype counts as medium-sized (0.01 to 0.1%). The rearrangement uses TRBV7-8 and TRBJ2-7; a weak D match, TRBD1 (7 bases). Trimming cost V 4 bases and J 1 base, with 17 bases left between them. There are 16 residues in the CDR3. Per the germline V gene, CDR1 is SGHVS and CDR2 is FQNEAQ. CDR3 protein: CASSSRGVAESYEQYF. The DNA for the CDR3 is TGTGCCAGCAGCTCCAGGGGGGTAGCGGAGTCCTACGAGCAGTACTTC.

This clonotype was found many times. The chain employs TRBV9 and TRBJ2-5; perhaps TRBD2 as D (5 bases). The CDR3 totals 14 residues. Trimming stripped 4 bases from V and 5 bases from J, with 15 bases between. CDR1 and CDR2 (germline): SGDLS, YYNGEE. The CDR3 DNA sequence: TGTGCCAGCAGCCCCCCAGGTAGCGAGGAGACCCAGTACTTC. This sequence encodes CASSPPGSEETQYF.

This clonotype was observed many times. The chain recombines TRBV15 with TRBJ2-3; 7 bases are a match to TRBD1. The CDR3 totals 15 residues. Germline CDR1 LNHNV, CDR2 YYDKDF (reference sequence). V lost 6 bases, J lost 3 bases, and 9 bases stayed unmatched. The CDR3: CATSPDRPRTDTQYF. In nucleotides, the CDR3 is TGTGCCACCAGTCCGGACAGGCCCCGGACAGATACGCAGTATTTT.

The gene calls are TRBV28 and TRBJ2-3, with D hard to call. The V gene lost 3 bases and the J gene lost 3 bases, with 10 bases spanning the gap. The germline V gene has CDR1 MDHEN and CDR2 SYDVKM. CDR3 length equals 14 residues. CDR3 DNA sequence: TGTGCCAGCAGTTTGCCCTATGCTACAGATACGCAGTATTTT. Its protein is CASSLPYATDTQYF.

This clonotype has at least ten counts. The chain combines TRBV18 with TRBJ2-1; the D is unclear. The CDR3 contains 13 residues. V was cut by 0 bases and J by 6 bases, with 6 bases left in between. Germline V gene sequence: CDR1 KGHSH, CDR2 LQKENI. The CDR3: CASSPPTVNEQFF. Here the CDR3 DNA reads TGTGCCAGCTCACCACCGACGGTCAATGAGCAGTTCTTC.

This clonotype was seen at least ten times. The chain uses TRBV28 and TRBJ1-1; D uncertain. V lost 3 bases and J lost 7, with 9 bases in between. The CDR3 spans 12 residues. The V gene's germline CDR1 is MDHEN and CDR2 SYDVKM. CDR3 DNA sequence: TGTGCCAGCAGTTTGGCGGGCTTTGAAGCTTTCTTT. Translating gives CASSLAGFEAFF.

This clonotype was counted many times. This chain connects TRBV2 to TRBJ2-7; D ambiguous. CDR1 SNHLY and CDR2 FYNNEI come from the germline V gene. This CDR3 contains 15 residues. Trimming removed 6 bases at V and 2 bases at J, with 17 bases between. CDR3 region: CASRDVVGRPYEQYF. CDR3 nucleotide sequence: TGTGCCAGCAGGGATGTGGTAGGCAGGCCCTACGAGCAGTACTTC.

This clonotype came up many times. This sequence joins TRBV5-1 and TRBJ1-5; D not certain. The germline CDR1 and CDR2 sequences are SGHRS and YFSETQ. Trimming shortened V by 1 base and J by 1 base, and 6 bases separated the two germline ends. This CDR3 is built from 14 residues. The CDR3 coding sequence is TGCGCCAGCAGCTTGTTCGGGAGCAATCAGCCCCAGCATTTT. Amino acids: CASSLFGSNQPQHF.

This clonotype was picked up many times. The CDR3 spells CASSVRGITEAFF. The CDR3 nucleotides read TGTGCCAGCAGTGTCCGGGGCATAACTGAAGCTTTCTTT. The chain recombines TRBV27 with TRBJ1-1, with D possibly TRBD1 on 5 matching bases. Germline CDR1 and CDR2: MNHEY and SMNVEV (reference sequence). The V end was cut by 5 bases, the J end by 5 bases, with 12 bases between. The CDR3 sequence is 13 residues long.

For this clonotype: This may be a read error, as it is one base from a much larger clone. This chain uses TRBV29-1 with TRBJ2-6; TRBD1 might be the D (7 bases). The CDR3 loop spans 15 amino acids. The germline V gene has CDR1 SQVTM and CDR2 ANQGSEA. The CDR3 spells CSVLTGPRGANVPTF. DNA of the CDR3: TGCAGCGTTCTGACAGGGCCAAGGGGGGCCAACGTCCCGACTTTC.

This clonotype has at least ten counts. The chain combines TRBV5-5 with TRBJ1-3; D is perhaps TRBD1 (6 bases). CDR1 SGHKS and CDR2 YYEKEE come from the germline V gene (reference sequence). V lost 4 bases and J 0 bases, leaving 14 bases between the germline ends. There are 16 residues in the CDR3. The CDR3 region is CASSPRDTNSGNTIYF. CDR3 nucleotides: TGTGCCAGCAGCCCCAGGGACACCAACTCTGGAAACACCATATATTTT. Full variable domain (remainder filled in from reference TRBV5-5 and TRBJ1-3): DAGVTQSPTHLIKTRGQQVTLRCSPISGHKSVSWYQQVLGQGPQFIFQYYEKEERGRGNFPDRFSARQFPNYSSELNVNALLLGDSALYLCASSPRDTNSGNTIYFGEGSWLTVV.

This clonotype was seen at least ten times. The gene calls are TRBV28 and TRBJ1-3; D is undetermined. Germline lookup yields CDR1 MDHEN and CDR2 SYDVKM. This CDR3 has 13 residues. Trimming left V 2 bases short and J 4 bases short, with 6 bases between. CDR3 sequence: CASSLNLGNTIYF. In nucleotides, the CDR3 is TGTGCCAGCAGTTTAAATTTGGGAAACACCATATATTTT.

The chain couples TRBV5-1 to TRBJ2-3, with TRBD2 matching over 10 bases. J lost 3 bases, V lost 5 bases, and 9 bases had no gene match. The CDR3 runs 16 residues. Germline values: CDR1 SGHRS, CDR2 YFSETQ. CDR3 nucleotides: TGCGCCAGCAGACAGTCTAGCGGGAGCTTAACAGATACGCAGTATTTT. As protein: CASRQSSGSLTDTQYF.

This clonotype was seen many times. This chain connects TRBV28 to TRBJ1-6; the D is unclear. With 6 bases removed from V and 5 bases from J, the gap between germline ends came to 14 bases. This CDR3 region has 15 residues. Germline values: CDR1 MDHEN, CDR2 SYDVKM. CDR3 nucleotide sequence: TGTGCCAGCAGATCACCGGGAGTTCATAATTCACCCCTCCACTTT. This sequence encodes CASRSPGVHNSPLHF.

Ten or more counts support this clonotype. DNA of the CDR3: TGTGCCAGTACAAAGGCGGGGGCCAACGTCCTGACTTTC. Protein: CASTKAGANVLTF. The chain links TRBV19 to TRBJ2-6; D is undetermined. Trimming removed 7 bases at V and 4 bases at J, with 8 bases between. From germline, CDR1 is LNHDA and CDR2 SQIVND (reference sequence). The CDR3 is 13 residues long. Full variable domain (outside the CDR3, taken from reference TRBV19 and TRBJ2-6): DGGITQSPKYLFRKEGQNVTLSCEQNLNHDAMYWYRQDPGQGLRLIYYSQIVNDFQKGDIAEGYSVSREKKESFPLTVTSAQKNPTAFYLCASTKAGANVLTFGAGSRLTVL.

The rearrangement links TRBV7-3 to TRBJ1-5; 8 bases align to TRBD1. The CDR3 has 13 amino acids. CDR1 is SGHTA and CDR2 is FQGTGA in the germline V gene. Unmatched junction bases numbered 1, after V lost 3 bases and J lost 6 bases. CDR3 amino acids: CASSFRGLQPQHF. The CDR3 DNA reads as TGTGCCAGCAGCTTCAGGGGGCTTCAGCCCCAGCATTTT.

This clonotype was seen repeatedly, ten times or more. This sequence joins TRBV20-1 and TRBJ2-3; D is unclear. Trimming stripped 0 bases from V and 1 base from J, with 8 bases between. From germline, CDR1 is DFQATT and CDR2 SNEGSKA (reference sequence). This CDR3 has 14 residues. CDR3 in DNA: TGCAGTGCTAGAGATACTGGAGGCACAGATACGCAGTATTTT. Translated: CSARDTGGTDTQYF.

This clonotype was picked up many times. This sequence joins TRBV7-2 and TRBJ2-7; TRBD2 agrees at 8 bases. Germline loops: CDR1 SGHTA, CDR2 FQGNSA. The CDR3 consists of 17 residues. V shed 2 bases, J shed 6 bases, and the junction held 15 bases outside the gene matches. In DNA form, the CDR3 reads TGTGCCAGCAGCTTAATGGCGGGAGGAGGGGTCCAGGGCGAGCAGTACTTC. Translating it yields CASSLMAGGGVQGEQYF.